This T cell receptor (beta chain) was retrieved from a study of blood T cell repertoires in COVID-19. Study-level background: From the United States, Italy and Spain came samples of acute and convalescent COVID-19.

Germline V CDR1 and CDR2: SGHRS, YFSETQ. The CDR3 runs to 12 residues. Trimming removed 7 bases at V and 2 bases at J, with 8 bases between. This clone was counted between two and nine times. Here immunoSEQ multiplex PCR was the method, and the copy in TCRdb shows in-frame clones only, minus some. The table shows some 80,000 clones, with under 80% occurring only once. This chain links TRBV5-1 with TRBJ2-3; a weak D match, TRBD2 (7 bases). This receptor was identified in a human donor in a cohort sampled during active COVID-19. Sequencing used peripheral blood. This CDR3 is CASGGATDTQYF. CDR3 DNA sequence: TGCGCCAGCGGGGGGGCCACAGATACGCAGTATTTT.